These 7 T cell receptor beta chains originate from one sample sequenced in a study of T cell changes during pregnancy in multiple sclerosis. The protocol was immunoSEQ multiplex PCR, while the TCRdb copy is restricted to in-frame clones and leaves out a portion. The repertoire holds tens of thousands of clones, with 75% to 90% as singletons. Source: CD4+ T cells from peripheral blood mononuclear cells, taken in the first trimester of pregnancy. Receptor source: a female donor in good health, enrolled as a control in a pregnancy study.

This clone was recorded only once. Here the CDR3 DNA reads TGTGCCAGCAGCTTTTTGACAGGGGGCTTGGACACCATATATTTT. The encoded protein is CASSFLTGGLDTIYF. The genes are TRBV5-6 and TRBJ1-3, with TRBD1 matching over 10 bases. This CDR3 has 15 amino acids. The V segment lost 2 bases and the J segment 8 bases; nucleotides outside the gene matches: 7. Germline assignment: CDR1 SGHDT and CDR2 YYEEEE. Full variable domain (outside the CDR3, taken from reference TRBV5-6 and TRBJ1-3): DAGVTQSPTHLIKTRGQQVTLRCSPKSGHDTVSWYQQALGQGPQFIFQYYEEEERQRGNFPDRFSGHQFPNYSSELNVNALLLGDSALYLCASSFLTGGLDTIYFGEGSWLTVV.

J is TRBJ1-2 and V is TRBV7-2; D not resolved. The ends were cut back, 1 base at V and 2 bases at J, with 8 bases in the middle. Per the germline V gene, CDR1 is SGHTA and CDR2 is FQGNSA. The CDR3 has 14 residues. CDR3 DNA sequence: TGTGCCAGCAGCTTAGGTCCGGGGAACTATGGCTACACCTTC. It is translated as CASSLGPGNYGYTF.

The chain couples TRBV28 to TRBJ1-4; maybe TRBD1 (5 bases). V was shortened by 3 bases and J by 0 bases, with 5 bases between the two germline ends. The CDR3 loop spans 14 amino acids. Germline CDR1 reads MDHEN; CDR2 reads SYDVKM. The CDR3 DNA sequence: TGTGCCAGCAGTTTCAGGGCAACTAATGAAAAACTGTTTTTT. Its protein product is CASSFRATNEKLFF.

CDR3 bases: TGTGCCAGCAGTGAAGTAGACGGGACGAACACCGGGGAGCTGTTTTTT. The encoded protein is CASSEVDGTNTGELFF. V is TRBV6-1 and J is TRBJ2-2, with D perhaps TRBD2 (5 bases). Germline loops: CDR1 MNHNS, CDR2 SASEGT. The CDR3 totals 16 residues. V was shortened by 1 base and J by 0 bases, with 9 bases between the two germline ends.

The chain uses TRBV14 and TRBJ2-7, with 7 bases identical to TRBD2. The V and J ends lost 2 bases and 0 bases, in that order; junction bases with no gene match: 7. The CDR3 is made up of 16 amino acids. The germline CDR1 and CDR2 sequences are SGHDN and FVKESK. Here the CDR3 DNA reads TGTGCCAGCAGCCAATCACCCAGCGGGAACTCCTACGAGCAGTACTTC. Amino acids: CASSQSPSGNSYEQYF. Full variable domain (rest looked up from reference TRBV14 and TRBJ2-7): EAGVTQFPSHSVIEKGQTVTLRCDPISGHDNLYWYRRVMGKEIKFLLHFVKESKQDESGMPNNRFLAERTGGTYSTLKVQPAELEDSGVYFCASSQSPSGNSYEQYFGPGTRLTVT.

This sequence joins TRBV14 and TRBJ1-1; perhaps TRBD1 as D (6 bases). Per the germline V gene, CDR1 is SGHDN and CDR2 is FVKESK. This CDR3 comprises 13 residues. V was trimmed by 2 bases and J by 10 bases, leaving 14 bases between them. CDR3 sequence (DNA): TGTGCCAGCAGCCAAAACAGGGCTGGCGTAGCTTTCTTT. Translating gives CASSQNRAGVAFF.

The chain has TRBV18 and TRBJ2-5; TRBD1 agrees at 9 bases. CDR1 is KGHSH, CDR2 LQKENI, per germline. The CDR3 has 16 amino acids. Losses at the gene ends were 3 bases for V and 3 bases for J; bases not matched to a gene: 8. The CDR3 nucleotides read TGTGCCAGCTCACCCACGGGACAGGGTCGGGAAGAGACCCAGTACTTC. Amino acid sequence: CASSPTGQGREETQYF.